This TCR beta chain was recovered during a study of blood T cell repertoires in COVID-19. Study overall: PBMCs, B-cell-depleted T cells, or T cells provided the cDNA or gDNA that made up the material.

The table lists this clone with a count of one. Per the authors' pipeline: Nucleated cell counts were estimated from reference gene primer amplification. Produced via immunoSEQ multiplex PCR; TCRdb's table is partial and in-frame only. Clone size and the V and J calls come from that table; the DNA yielded D and trimming. The sample contains around 250,000 clones, around nine tenths of which appear only once. V lost 7 bases and J lost 4; bases outside the gene matches: 11. Germline assignment: CDR1 SQVTM and CDR2 ANQGSEA. This CDR3 has 15 amino acids. The clonotype originates from a woman aged 70 to 79 with active or convalescent COVID-19. V usage is TRBV29-1 and J usage is TRBJ2-1; TRBD2 matches at 9 bases. What was sequenced was peripheral blood. Here the CDR3 reads CSAEVRGGKYNEQFF. Written as DNA, the CDR3 is TGCAGCGCCGAGGTGCGGGGGGGCAAGTACAATGAGCAGTTCTTC.